This T cell receptor (beta chain) is drawn from a study of control samples from healthy donors and cancer patients. The data were produced by immunoSEQ multiplex PCR, yet TCRdb's version contains in-frame clones alone and is incomplete. This table has 150,000 or so clones, approximately 86% appearing once. The sequenced sample consisted of blood. The clonotype was recovered from a man aged 18 to 30 in good health.

The CDR3 loop reads CASSLVVAGGGETQYF. DNA of the CDR3: TGTGCCAGCAGCTTAGTGGTAGCGGGGGGTGGAGAGACCCAGTACTTC. The chain combines TRBV7-6 with TRBJ2-5; 10 nucleotides agree with TRBD2. This CDR3 is 16 amino acids long. Trimming removed 1 base from V and 4 bases from J; junction bases left unmatched: 6. Germline V CDR1 and CDR2: SGHVS, FNYEAQ.